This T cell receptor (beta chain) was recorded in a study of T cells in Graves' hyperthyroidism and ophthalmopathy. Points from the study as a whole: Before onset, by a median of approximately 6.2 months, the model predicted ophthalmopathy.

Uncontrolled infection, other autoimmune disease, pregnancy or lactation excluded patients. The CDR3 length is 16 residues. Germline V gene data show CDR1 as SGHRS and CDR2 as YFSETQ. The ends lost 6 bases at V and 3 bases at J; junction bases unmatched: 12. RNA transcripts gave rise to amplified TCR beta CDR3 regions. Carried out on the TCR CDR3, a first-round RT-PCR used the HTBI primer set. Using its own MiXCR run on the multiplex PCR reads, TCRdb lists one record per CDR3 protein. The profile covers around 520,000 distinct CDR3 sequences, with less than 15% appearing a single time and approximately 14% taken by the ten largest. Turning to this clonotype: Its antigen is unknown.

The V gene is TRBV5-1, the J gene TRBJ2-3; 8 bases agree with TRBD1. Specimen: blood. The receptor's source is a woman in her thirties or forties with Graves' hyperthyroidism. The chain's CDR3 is CASTAGQGITTDTQYF. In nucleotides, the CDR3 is TGCGCCAGCACAGCAGGACAGGGAATAACTACAGATACGCAGTATTTT.